This TCR beta chain comes out of a study of blood T cell repertoires in COVID-19 (dated by TCRdb to between 2020 and 2021). Some background on the complete study: Collaborator samples came from the United States, Italy and Spain and covered acute and convalescent phases of COVID-19. The prospective study material was composed of cDNA or gDNA derived from T cells, B-cell-depleted T cells, or PBMCs. Deeply sampled blood TCRbeta repertoires from subjects exposed to, actively infected with, or recovered from COVID-19 were included in the dataset. The repertoires were made available in a free public database intended to serve as a resource for research on the immune response to SARS-CoV-2. Samples were obtained from the ongoing ImmuneRACE study (first 160 participants) and from about 1,300 subjects provided by 6 global collaborators. Nearly every sample came with metadata listing a de-identified subject ID, COVID-19 status, age in years and sex. Where HLA class I and class II types were available, the types were taken from metadata supplied by the sample provider, not from assay-based typing.

The immunoSEQ Assay, a bias-controlled multiplex PCR, was used to amplify TCRbeta CDR3 regions from genomic DNA. The study's processing was this. The number of nucleated cells in each sample was estimated by amplification of reference gene primers within the assay. To quantify the absolute abundance of each unique TCRbeta CDR3 rearrangement, sequence reads were collapsed and filtered. Productive Simpson clonality was computed per sample as the square root of Simpson's diversity index over productive rearrangements. As stored in TCRdb, this immuneACCESS dataset retains in-frame rearrangements with V and J assigned. A fraction of the clones does not appear; measured against another copy, unresolved V genes explain less than half of the discrepancy, and the remainder lacks a known reason. V and J calls plus clone size are reproduced from that table; the DNA served to infer D and trimming. In all, the sample holds over 120,000 clones, and around 81% of those were seen once. 8.2% of the sample belongs to the ten largest clones.

CDR1 SGHTA and CDR2 FQGNSA were looked up in the germline V gene. Compared with germline, V lacks 1 base and J lacks 4 bases; bases without a gene match: 5. The CDR3 sequence holds 15 residues, the cysteine and phenylalanine included. This entry keeps only the CDR3 DNA: 45 bases, framed from base 1. To note about this clone: The specificity of this receptor is unknown. Nothing much larger sits one base from this clone, and base qualities are not available.

The study at large found these results: How much clinical and demographic metadata was included differed by source and by participant, and the metadata was provided uncurated.

Each collaborating institution followed its own protocols to collect whole blood in K2EDTA tubes. For TCRbeta analysis, collaborators shipped samples in one of three forms: frozen whole blood, isolated PBMCs, or DNA extracted from either of those sample types. The receptor was isolated from a human donor in a cohort sampled during active COVID-19. Rearrangement joined TRBV7-2 to TRBJ2-5, with 8 bases in between that match TRBD1. Sequenced sample: peripheral blood. The CDR3 loop reads CASSLVTGTGETQYF. The DNA sequence is as follows: TGTGCCAGCAGCTTAGTCACCGGGACAGGAGAGACCCAGTACTTC.